This T cell receptor (beta chain) came from a study of shared T cell receptors in the human thymus. Germline CDR1 and CDR2: SGDLS and YYNGEE. CDR3 length: 15 amino acids. V was shortened by 3 bases and J by 6 bases, with 18 bases between the two germline ends. Some clones are missing from TCRdb's copy, which holds only in-frame ones; the method was immunoSEQ multiplex PCR. The sample shows just under 550,000 clones, around 82% of them seen only once. This sample also appeared in a second study, on human thymus T cells. As reported in that work: It looked as if thymic and blood repertoires used V and J genes in a biased way. Related studies noted strongly shared thymic repertoires across unrelated people.

The origin of this receptor is a boy under two years old with a congenital heart defect. The V gene is TRBV9, the J gene TRBJ1-2; a weak D match, TRBD1 (6 bases). The material sequenced was thymocytes. Written as DNA, the CDR3 is TGTGCCAGCAGCGGTCAACAGGGAAAGGAGGATGGCTACACCTTC. It codes for CASSGQQGKEDGYTF.